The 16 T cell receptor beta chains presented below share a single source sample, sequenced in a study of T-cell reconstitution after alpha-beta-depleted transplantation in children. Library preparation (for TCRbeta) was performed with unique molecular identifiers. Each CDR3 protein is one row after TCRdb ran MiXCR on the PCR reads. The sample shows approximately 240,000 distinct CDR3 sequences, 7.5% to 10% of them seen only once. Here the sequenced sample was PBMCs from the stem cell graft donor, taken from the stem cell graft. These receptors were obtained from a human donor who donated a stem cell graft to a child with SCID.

CDR3 DNA sequence: TGTGCCAGCAGCCGGGGACAGGTATACTATGGCTACACCTTC. This encodes CASSRGQVYYGYTF. V is TRBV5-8 and J is TRBJ1-2, with 8 bases that match TRBD1. The CDR3 is 14 amino acids. Trimming removed 4 bases from V and 3 bases from J; junction bases left unmatched: 5. The germline gives CDR1 SGHTS, CDR2 YDEGEE.

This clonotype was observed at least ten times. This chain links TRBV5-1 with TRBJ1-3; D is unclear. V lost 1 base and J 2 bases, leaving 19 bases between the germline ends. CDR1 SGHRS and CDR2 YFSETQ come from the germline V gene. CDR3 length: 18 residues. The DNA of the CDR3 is TGCGCCAGCAGCTTGATCCCGGTACAGTTGGCGCCTGGAAACACCATATATTTT. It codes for CASSLIPVQLAPGNTIYF.

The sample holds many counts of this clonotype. In DNA, the CDR3 is TGCGCCAGCAGCTTGGGGGACCTTAGCACCGGGGAGCTGTTTTTT. Its protein is CASSLGDLSTGELFF. The chain joins TRBV5-1 to TRBJ2-2; D tentatively reads TRBD1 or TRBD2 (5 bases each). CDR1 and CDR2 (germline): SGHRS, YFSETQ. The CDR3 is 15 residues long. Trimming stripped 0 bases from V and 4 bases from J, with 10 bases between.

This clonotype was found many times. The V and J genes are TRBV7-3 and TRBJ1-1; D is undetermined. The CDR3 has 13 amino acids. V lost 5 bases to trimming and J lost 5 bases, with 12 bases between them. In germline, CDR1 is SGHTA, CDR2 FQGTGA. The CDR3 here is CASSPDQGTEAFF. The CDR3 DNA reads TGTGCCAGCAGCCCCGATCAAGGGACTGAAGCTTTCTTT.

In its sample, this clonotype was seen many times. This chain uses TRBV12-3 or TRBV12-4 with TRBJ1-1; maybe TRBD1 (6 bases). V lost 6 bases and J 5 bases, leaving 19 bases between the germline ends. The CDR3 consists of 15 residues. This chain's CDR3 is CASSLHTGMVTEAFF. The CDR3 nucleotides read TGTGCCAGCAGCCTCCATACAGGGATGGTGACTGAAGCTTTCTTT.

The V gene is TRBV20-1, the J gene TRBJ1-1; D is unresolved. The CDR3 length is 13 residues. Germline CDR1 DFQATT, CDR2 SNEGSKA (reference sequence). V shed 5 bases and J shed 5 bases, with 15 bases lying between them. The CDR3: CSAPRVKDTEAFF. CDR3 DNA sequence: TGCAGTGCTCCCCGAGTGAAGGATACTGAAGCTTTCTTT.

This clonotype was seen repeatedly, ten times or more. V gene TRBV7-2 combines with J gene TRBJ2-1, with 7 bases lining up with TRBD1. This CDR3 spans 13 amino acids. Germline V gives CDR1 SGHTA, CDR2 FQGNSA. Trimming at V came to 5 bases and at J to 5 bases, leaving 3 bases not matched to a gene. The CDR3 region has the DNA TGTGCCAGCAGCCCCGGGACAGACAATGAGCAGTTCTTC. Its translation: CASSPGTDNEQFF.

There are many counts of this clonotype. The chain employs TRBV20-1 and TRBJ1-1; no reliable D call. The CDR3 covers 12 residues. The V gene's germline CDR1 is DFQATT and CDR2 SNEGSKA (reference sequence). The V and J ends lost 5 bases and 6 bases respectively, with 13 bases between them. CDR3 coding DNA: TGCAGTGCTGCCCCCCTCCGAGCTGAAGCTTTCTTT. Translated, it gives CSAAPLRAEAFF.

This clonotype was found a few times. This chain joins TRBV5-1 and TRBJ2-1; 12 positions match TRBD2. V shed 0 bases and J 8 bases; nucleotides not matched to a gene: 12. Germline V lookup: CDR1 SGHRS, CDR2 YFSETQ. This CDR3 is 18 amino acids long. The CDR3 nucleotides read TGCGCCAGCAGCTTGGGGTTGACGGCTAGCGGGGGGGCCGATGAGCAGTTCTTC. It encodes CASSLGLTASGGADEQFF.

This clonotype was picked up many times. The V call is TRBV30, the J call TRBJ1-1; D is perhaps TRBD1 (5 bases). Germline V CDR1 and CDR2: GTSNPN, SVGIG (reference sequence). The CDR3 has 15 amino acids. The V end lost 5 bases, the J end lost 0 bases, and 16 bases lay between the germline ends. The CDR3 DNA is TGTGCCTGGGACCTCGGACGGACAATGAACACTGAAGCTTTCTTT. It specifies CAWDLGRTMNTEAFF.

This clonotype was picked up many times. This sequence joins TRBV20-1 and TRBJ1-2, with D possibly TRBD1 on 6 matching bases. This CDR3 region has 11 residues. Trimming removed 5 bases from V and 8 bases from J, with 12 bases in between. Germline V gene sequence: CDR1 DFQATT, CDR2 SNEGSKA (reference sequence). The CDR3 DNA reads TGCAGTGCTTGGCAGGGACAAGGCTACACCTTC. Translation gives CSAWQGQGYTF.

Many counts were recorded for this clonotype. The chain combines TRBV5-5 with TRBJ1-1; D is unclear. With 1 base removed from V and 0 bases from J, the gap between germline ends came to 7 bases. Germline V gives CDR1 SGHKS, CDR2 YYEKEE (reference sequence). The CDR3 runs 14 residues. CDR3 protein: CASSLFSLNTEAFF. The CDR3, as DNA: TGTGCCAGCAGCTTGTTCAGCTTGAACACTGAAGCTTTCTTT.

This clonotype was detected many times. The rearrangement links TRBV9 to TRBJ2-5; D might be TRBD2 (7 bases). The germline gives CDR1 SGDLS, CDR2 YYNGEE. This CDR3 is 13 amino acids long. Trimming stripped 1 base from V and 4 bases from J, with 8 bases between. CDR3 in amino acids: CASSVRGGETQYF. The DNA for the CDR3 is TGTGCCAGCAGCGTAAGGGGGGGAGAGACCCAGTACTTC.

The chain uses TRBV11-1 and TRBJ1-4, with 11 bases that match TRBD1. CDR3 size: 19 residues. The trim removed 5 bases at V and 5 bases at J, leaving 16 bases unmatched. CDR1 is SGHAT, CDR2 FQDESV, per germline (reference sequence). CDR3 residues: CASSPGTGGKMGVNEKLFF. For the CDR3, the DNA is TGTGCCAGCAGCCCCGGGACAGGGGGAAAGATGGGCGTAAATGAAAAACTGTTTTTT.

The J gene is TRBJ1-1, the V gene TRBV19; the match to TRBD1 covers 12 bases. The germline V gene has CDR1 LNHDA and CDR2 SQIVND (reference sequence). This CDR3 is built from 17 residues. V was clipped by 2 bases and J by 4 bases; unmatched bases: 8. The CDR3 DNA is TGTGCCAGTAGTATACCGGGACAGGGGGCGCGAGGCACTGAAGCTTTCTTT. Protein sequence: CASSIPGQGARGTEAFF. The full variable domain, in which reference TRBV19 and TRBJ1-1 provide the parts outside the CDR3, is DGGITQSPKYLFRKEGQNVTLSCEQNLNHDAMYWYRQDPGQGLRLIYYSQIVNDFQKGDIAEGYSVSREKKESFPLTVTSAQKNPTAFYLCASSIPGQGARGTEAFFGQGTRLTVV.

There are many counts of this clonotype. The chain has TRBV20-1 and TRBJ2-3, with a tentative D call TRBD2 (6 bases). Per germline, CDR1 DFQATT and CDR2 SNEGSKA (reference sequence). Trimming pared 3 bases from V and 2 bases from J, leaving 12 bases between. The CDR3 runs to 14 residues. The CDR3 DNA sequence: TGCAGTGCTAGGAAGCCGGGAGACACAGATACGCAGTATTTT. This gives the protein CSARKPGDTDTQYF.